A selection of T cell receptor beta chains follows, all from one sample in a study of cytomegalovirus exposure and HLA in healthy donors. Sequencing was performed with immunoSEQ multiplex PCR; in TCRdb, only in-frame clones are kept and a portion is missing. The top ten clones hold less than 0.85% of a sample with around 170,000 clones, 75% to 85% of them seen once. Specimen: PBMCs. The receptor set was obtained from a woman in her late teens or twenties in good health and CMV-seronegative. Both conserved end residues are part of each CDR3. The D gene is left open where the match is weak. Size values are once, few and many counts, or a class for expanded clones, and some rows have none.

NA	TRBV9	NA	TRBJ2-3	TGTGCCAGCAGCGTAGGTCCTAGCACAGATACGCAGTATTTT	CASSVGPSTDTQYF
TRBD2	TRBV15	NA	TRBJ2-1	TGTGCCACCATCCCTAGCGGGCTGGGGTACAATGAGCAGTTCTTC	CATIPSGLGYNEQFF
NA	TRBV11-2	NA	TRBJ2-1	TGTGCCAGCAGCTCGGCGGGGGCGTCCTACAATGAGCAGTTCTTC	CASSSAGASYNEQFF
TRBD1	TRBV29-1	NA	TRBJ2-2	TGCAGCGTTCTGACAGGGGCCGGGGAGCTGTTTTTT	CSVLTGAGELFF
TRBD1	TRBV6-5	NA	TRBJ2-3	TGTGCCACTCGACAGGGCTCGCGTTTAGATACGCAGTATTTT	CATRQGSRLDTQYF
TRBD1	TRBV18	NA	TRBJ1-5	TGTGCCAGCTCACCGTCACTAGCAGGGGGGCTTGCAGCGCACCAGCCCCAGCATTTT	CASSPSLAGGLAAHQPQHF
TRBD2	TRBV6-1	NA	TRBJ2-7	TGTGCCAGCAGTGACCGACCACCGGGACTAGCGGATACCTACGAGCAGTACTTC	CASSDRPPGLADTYEQYF
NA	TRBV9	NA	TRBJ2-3	TGTGCCAGCAGCGTAGCCGAGGCAGGGGCCACAGATACGCAGTATTTT	CASSVAEAGATDTQYF
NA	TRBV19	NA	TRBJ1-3	TGTGCCAGTTTACAGGGTTACTCTGGAAACACCATATATTTT	CASLQGYSGNTIYF
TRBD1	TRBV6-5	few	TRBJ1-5	TGTGCCAGCAGTCCGGACAGGGAACAGCCCCAGCATTTT	CASSPDREQPQHF
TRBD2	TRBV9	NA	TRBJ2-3	TGTGCCAGCAGCGTAGGGACTAGTCCGACAGATACGCAGTATTTT	CASSVGTSPTDTQYF
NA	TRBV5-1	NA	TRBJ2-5	TGCGCCAGCAGCTTGGTTACAGTAGAGACCCAGTACTTC	CASSLVTVETQYF
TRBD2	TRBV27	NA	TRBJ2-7	TGTGCCAGCAGTTGGAGGACTAGCGGTCGGGAGCAGTACTTC	CASSWRTSGREQYF
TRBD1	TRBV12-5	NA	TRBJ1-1	TGTGCTAGTGCTACAGGGGTATCGAGCACTGAAGCTTTCTTT	CASATGVSSTEAFF
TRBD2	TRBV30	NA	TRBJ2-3	TGTGCCTGGAGTGTATATTTTTCGACTAGCGGGTGGGTAGATACGCAGTATTTT	CAWSVYFSTSGWVDTQYF
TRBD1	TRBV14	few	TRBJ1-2	TGTGCCAGCAGCCAATTCCCTAGGGGGCTCGACTATGGCTACACCTTC	CASSQFPRGLDYGYTF
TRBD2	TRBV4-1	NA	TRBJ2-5	TGCGCCAGCAGCCAGGAGGGACTAGCGGGGAGCCAAGAGACCCAGTACTTC	CASSQEGLAGSQETQYF
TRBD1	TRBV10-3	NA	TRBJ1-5	TGTGCCATCAGTGACCGACAGGGGAACAATCAGCCCCAGCATTTT	CAISDRQGNNQPQHF
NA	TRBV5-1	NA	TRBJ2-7	TGCGCCAGCAGCTCCCATTACGAGCAGTACTTC	CASSSHYEQYF
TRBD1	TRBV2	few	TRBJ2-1	TGTGCCAGCAGTGAATTGGACAGGGACAATGAGCAGTTCTTC	CASSELDRDNEQFF
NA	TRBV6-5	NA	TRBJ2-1	TGTGCCAGCAGTCTTACCCTGAGCTCCTACAATGAGCAGTTCTTC	CASSLTLSSYNEQFF
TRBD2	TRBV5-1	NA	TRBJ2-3	TGCGCCAGCAGCCCCGGACTAGCCGGTACAGATACGCAGTATTTT	CASSPGLAGTDTQYF
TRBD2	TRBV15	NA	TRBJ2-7	TGTGCCACCAGCAGAGATACGGGGGGACTCCCCTACGAGCAGTACTTC	CATSRDTGGLPYEQYF
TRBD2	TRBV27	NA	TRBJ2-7	TGTGCCAGCAGTTTATCCAAGGGACTAGTCTCCTACGAGCAGTACTTC	CASSLSKGLVSYEQYF
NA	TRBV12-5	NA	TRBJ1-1	TGTGCTAGTGGTTTGGAAGGGGTGAACACTGAAGCTTTCTTT	CASGLEGVNTEAFF
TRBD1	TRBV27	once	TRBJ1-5	TGTGCCAGCAGTTACACCCGACAGGGTAATCAGCCCCAGCATTTT	CASSYTRQGNQPQHF
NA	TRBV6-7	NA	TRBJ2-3	TGTGCCAGCAGTTACGGGGGGGCCGCAGATACGCAGTATTTT	CASSYGGAADTQYF
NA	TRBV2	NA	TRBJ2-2	TGTGCCAGCAGTGAATGGGAGACCGGGGAGCTGTTTTTT	CASSEWETGELFF
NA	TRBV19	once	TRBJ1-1	TGTGCCAGTAACAGGGATTTCATGAACACTGAAGCTTTCTTT	CASNRDFMNTEAFF
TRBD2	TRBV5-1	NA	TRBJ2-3	TGCGCCAGCAGACAAGGATGGGGGGGAGATACGCAGTATTTT	CASRQGWGGDTQYF
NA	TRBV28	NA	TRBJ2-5	TGTGCCAGCAGGACGGAAGCGGCGGGCCAAGAGACCCAGTACTTC	CASRTEAAGQETQYF
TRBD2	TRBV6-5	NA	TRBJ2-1	TGTGCCAGCAGGGGACTAGCGGGGGGGCTGTATGAGCAGTTCTTC	CASRGLAGGLYEQFF
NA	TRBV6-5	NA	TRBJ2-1	TGTGCCAGCAGTTACACCCTATCTATTGAGCAGTTCTTC	CASSYTLSIEQFF
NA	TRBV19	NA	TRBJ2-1	TGTGCCAGTAGTTTGATTACGCGGGGGCCGGTCAATGAGCAGTTCTTC	CASSLITRGPVNEQFF
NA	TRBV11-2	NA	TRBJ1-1	TGTGCCAGCAGCCTAGGACAGTGGCATTATGTCACTGAAGCTTTCTTT	CASSLGQWHYVTEAFF